This TCR beta chain was found in a study of cytomegalovirus exposure and HLA in healthy donors. Points from the study as a whole: The investigators catalogued 150 to 200 TCR beta chains as cytomegalovirus-associated. A few CMV-associated chains were confirmed in vitro to be specific for CMV antigens. First-cohort TCR clusters tended to co-occur in the approximately 120 validation repertoires, a later analysis found. Some public TCRs appeared in many individuals, while most sequences were rare.

Germline V gene lookup returns CDR1 SGDLS and CDR2 YYNGEE. Trimming left V 0 bases short and J 6 bases short, with 14 bases between. CDR3 size: 15 residues. Note on this clone: Its cognate antigen is unknown.

Sequencing used immunoSEQ multiplex PCR; TCRdb keeps in-frame clones, though not all of them. The sample lists some 64,000 clones, approximately 97% occurring once. This clonotype was sampled from a woman under 30 in good health and CMV-seropositive. Sequencing was carried out using PBMCs. The V gene is TRBV9, the J gene TRBJ2-3, with D maybe TRBD1 (5 bases). CDR3 region: CASSVGGASSDTQYF. DNA for the CDR3: TGTGCCAGCAGCGTAGGGGGCGCGAGTTCTGATACGCAGTATTTT.